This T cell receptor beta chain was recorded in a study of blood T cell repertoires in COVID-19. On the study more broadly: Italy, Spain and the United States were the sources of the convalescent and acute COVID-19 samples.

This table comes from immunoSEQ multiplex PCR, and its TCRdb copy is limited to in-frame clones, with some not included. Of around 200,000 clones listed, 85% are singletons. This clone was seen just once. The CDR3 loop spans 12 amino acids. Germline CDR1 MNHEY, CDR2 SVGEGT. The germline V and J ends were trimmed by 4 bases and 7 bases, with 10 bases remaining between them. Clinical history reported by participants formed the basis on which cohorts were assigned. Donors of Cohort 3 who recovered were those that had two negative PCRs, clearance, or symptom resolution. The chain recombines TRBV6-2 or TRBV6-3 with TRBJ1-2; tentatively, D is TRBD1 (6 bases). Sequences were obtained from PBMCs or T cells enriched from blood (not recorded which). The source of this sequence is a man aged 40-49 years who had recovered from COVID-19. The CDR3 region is CASSSAGVGYTF. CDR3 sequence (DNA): TGTGCCAGCAGTTCAGCAGGGGTTGGCTACACCTTC.